This T cell receptor beta chain is drawn from a study of human T cells and chemical hapten exposure. Study-wide context: Patients had diphenylcyclopropenone applied to the scalp weekly throughout the approximately 22-week study. Enrolled patients were predominantly female and had alopecia areata, totalis or universalis.

Regarding time point: patch test 1, 2 weeks after DPC sensitization. Treatment given: therapeutic diphenylcyclopropenone sensitization with weekly scalp DPC. The V and J ends lost 5 bases and 4 bases respectively, with 13 bases between them. This CDR3 region has 14 residues. The V gene's germline CDR1 is SGHTA and CDR2 FQGTGA. TCRdb reanalysed the RACE reads using MiXCR and keeps one entry per CDR3 protein. Of about 360,000 distinct CDR3 sequences listed, roughly 6.9% are singletons. The rearrangement joins TRBV7-3 to TRBJ2-3, with D perhaps TRBD1 or TRBD2 (5 bases each). The receptor was derived from a woman aged 18-29 years with alopecia areata. Some clones in this sample may be carry-over from other donors' samples. The starting material was whole blood, obtained in connection with sensitization to the hapten diphenylcyclopropenone (DPC). CDR3 nucleotides: TGTGCCAGCAGCCCCGGGGACCCCCCAGATACGCAGTATTTT. This codes for CASSPGDPPDTQYF.